This TCR beta chain appears in the sequencing data of a study of blood T cell repertoires in COVID-19 (dated by TCRdb to the early 2020s). Study-level background: Collaborator samples came from the United States, Italy and Spain and covered acute and convalescent phases of COVID-19. The repertoires were released in a freely available public database meant as a resource for research on the immune response to SARS-CoV-2. Deeply sampled blood TCRbeta repertoires from subjects exposed to, actively infected with, or recovered from COVID-19 were included in the dataset. The material from the prospective study consisted of cDNA or gDNA derived from T cells, B-cell-depleted T cells, or PBMCs. A de-identified subject ID, COVID-19 status, age in years and sex were almost always included in the sample metadata. Where HLA class I and class II types were available, the types were taken from metadata supplied by the sample provider, not from assay-based typing. Samples came from the ongoing ImmuneRACE study (first 160 participants) plus 1,254 subjects from 6 global collaborators. The investigation overall reported the following: Clinical and demographic metadata were provided uncurated, with the amount varying by source and participant.

Taken from cysteine to phenylalanine, the CDR3 has 14 residues. Only CDR3 DNA is held: 42 bases, read in frame from base 1. V has 3 bases trimmed and J has 6 bases trimmed; junction bases matching no gene number 4. The germline V gene specifies SGHTA as CDR1 and FQGNSA as CDR2. About this clone: Its antigen specificity is not known. Base qualities are not at hand, and no much larger clone is one base apart.

Each collaborating institution followed its own protocols to collect whole blood in K2EDTA tubes. Collaborator samples were shipped for TCRbeta analysis as frozen whole blood, isolated PBMCs, or DNA extracted from either sample type. The immunoSEQ Assay, a bias-controlled multiplex PCR, was used to amplify TCRbeta CDR3 regions from genomic DNA. In the paper's pipeline: The number of nucleated cells in each sample was estimated by amplification of reference gene primers within the assay. To quantify the absolute abundance of each unique TCRbeta CDR3 rearrangement, sequence reads were collapsed and filtered. For each sample, productive Simpson clonality was calculated by taking the square root of Simpson's diversity index across productive rearrangements. TCRdb provides this immuneACCESS table in a form limited to in-frame rearrangements. Some clones are lacking; in checked studies, under half of them reflect an unresolved V gene, and why the rest are absent is not known. Clonal size and the V and J genes are those of that table, whereas D and trimming came from the DNA. This sample has 200,000 to 250,000 clones in its table, and around 83% of those were observed once. Approximately 3.2% of the sample belongs to the ten largest clones.

This receptor chain uses TRBV7-2 and TRBJ1-5; 8 central bases correspond to TRBD1. The material sequenced was peripheral blood. The receptor's source is a woman in her late teens or twenties with acute or convalescent COVID-19. The CDR3 reads CASSFSTGGQPQHF. At the DNA level, the sequence is TGTGCCAGCAGCTTCTCTACAGGGGGTCAGCCCCAGCATTTT.